The 25 T cell receptor beta chains given below trace back to one sample, sequenced in a study of T cell changes during pregnancy in multiple sclerosis. The table came from immunoSEQ multiplex PCR; TCRdb's copy has only in-frame clones and leaves some out. The sample has some 68,000 clones, 92% seen once; the top ten hold 1.3% to 1.5%. Sequencing used peripheral blood, obtained in the second trimester of pregnancy. The receptors originated from a female donor in good health, enrolled as a control in a pregnancy study.

The rearrangement joins TRBV21-1 to TRBJ1-1. TRBV21-1 is a known pseudogene. The CDR3 runs to 15 residues. CDR3 coding DNA: TGTGCCAGCAGCAAAGCGCTGTCGGGGGGGGCTGAAGCTTTCTTT. Protein product: CASSKALSGGAEAFF.

This chain uses TRBV19 with TRBJ2-2; possibly TRBD2 for D (5 bases). CDR1 is LNHDA and CDR2 is SQIVND in the germline V gene (reference sequence). The CDR3 consists of 15 residues. Trimming stripped 10 bases from V and 0 bases from J, with 15 bases between. The CDR3 protein is CATGNVDANTGELFF. CDR3 nucleotide sequence: TGTGCCACCGGGAACGTAGACGCGAACACCGGGGAGCTGTTTTTT.

The CDR3 loop is CASRSRQGSYEQYF. CDR3 nucleotides: TGTGCCAGCAGGAGTCGACAGGGATCCTACGAGCAGTACTTC. The gene calls are TRBV7-9 and TRBJ2-7; 7 bases map to TRBD1. CDR3 length equals 14 residues. CDR1 SEHNR and CDR2 FQNEAQ come from the germline V gene (reference sequence). V was pared by 6 bases and J by 1 base, with 6 bases of the junction left unmatched.

V usage is TRBV30 and J usage is TRBJ2-3; 9 nucleotides agree with TRBD1. V shed 3 bases, J shed 2 bases, and the junction held 9 bases outside the gene matches. CDR1 is GTSNPN, CDR2 SVGIG, per germline (reference sequence). The CDR3 runs 16 residues. CDR3 in DNA: TGTGCCTGGAGATCCCCCGGACAGGGGCTCACAGATACGCAGTATTTT. Its translation: CAWRSPGQGLTDTQYF.

This sequence joins TRBV5-1 and TRBJ1-1; D not certain. Trimming left V 7 bases short and J 8 bases short, with 12 bases between. From germline, CDR1 is SGHRS and CDR2 YFSETQ. The CDR3 runs 11 residues. The DNA of the CDR3 is TGCGCCAGCGGAGTAGGGAGGGAAGCTTTCTTT. Amino acids: CASGVGREAFF.

The chain combines TRBV19 with TRBJ2-7; D not certain. The CDR3 extends over 12 amino acids. Germline V lookup: CDR1 LNHDA, CDR2 SQIVND (reference sequence). Trimming took 3 bases from V and 2 from J, leaving 5 bases between them. Written as DNA, the CDR3 is TGTGCCAGTAGTATGGGCCCCTACGAGCAGTACTTC. It yields the protein CASSMGPYEQYF.

This clone came up once. The chain couples TRBV25-1 to TRBJ1-1; 9 bases are shared with TRBD1. This CDR3 region has 14 residues. Germline V gives CDR1 MGHDK, CDR2 SYGVNS. V lost 0 bases and J lost 11; bases outside the gene matches: 7. This chain's CDR3 is CASSEYGQGMDAFF. CDR3 nucleotide sequence: TGTGCCAGCAGTGAATACGGACAGGGGATGGACGCTTTCTTT.

V gene TRBV2 combines with J gene TRBJ1-3; no clear D. This CDR3 spans 13 amino acids. Trimming removed 4 bases from V and 4 bases from J, with 8 bases in between. CDR1 and CDR2 (germline): SNHLY, FYNNEI. CDR3 in DNA: TGTGCCAGCAGTGGGTTGGAGGGAAACACCATATATTTT. This gives the protein CASSGLEGNTIYF.

V and J are TRBV28 and TRBJ2-6, with D perhaps TRBD2 (6 bases). Germline lookup yields CDR1 MDHEN and CDR2 SYDVKM. The CDR3 extends over 14 amino acids. Trimming pared 10 bases from V and 0 bases from J, leaving 10 bases between. This CDR3 is CATLAFSGANVLTF. The CDR3 nucleotides read TGTGCCACTCTAGCGTTCTCTGGGGCCAACGTCCTGACTTTC.

The V and J genes are TRBV7-9 and TRBJ2-1; 10 bases match TRBD2. The CDR3 sequence is 16 residues long. V dropped 1 base and J dropped 4; count of bases not matched to a gene: 4. Germline V gene lookup returns CDR1 SEHNR and CDR2 FQNEAQ (reference sequence). CDR3 sequence: CASSLGAGLAYNEQFF. In DNA, the CDR3 is TGTGCCAGCAGCTTAGGAGCGGGACTAGCGTACAATGAGCAGTTCTTC.

The chain carries TRBV4-2 and TRBJ2-1; a possible D gene is TRBD1 (7 bases). Deletions cut 3 bases from V and 5 bases from J, with 14 bases between. This CDR3 spans 15 amino acids. Germline CDR1 LGHNA, CDR2 YNFKEQ. The CDR3 spells CASSQSGGQHNEQFF. The DNA of the CDR3 is TGTGCCAGCAGCCAGTCCGGGGGACAGCACAATGAGCAGTTCTTC.

The rearrangement uses TRBV28 and TRBJ2-7, with TRBD1 matching over 8 bases. The J segment lost 4 bases and the V segment lost 6 bases, leaving 11 bases of the junction unmatched. Germline assignment: CDR1 MDHEN and CDR2 SYDVKM. The CDR3 has 15 amino acids. CDR3 in amino acids: CASSPPGQGEYEQYF. CDR3 in DNA: TGTGCCAGCAGCCCCCCCGGACAGGGAGAATACGAGCAGTACTTC.

The gene calls are TRBV19 and TRBJ1-5; D might be TRBD1 (5 bases). This CDR3 has 15 residues. Trimming removed 5 bases from V and 0 bases from J, with 11 bases in between. Germline loops: CDR1 LNHDA, CDR2 SQIVND (reference sequence). CDR3 sequence reads: CASSSSDSSNQPQHF. CDR3 nucleotides: TGTGCCAGTAGTTCCTCAGACAGTAGCAATCAGCCCCAGCATTTT.

The rearrangement uses TRBV28 and TRBJ1-1; perhaps TRBD1 as D (6 bases). The CDR3 has 14 residues. Germline-derived CDR1 and CDR2 are MDHEN and SYDVKM. Trimming pared 7 bases from V and 2 bases from J, leaving 14 bases between. CDR3 bases: TGTGCCAGCATGGTGGCAGGGGAAAACACTGAAGCTTTCTTT. This sequence encodes CASMVAGENTEAFF.

The gene calls are TRBV30 and TRBJ2-2; D ambiguous. The length of the CDR3 is 14 residues. V was pared by 5 bases and J by 0 bases, with 10 bases between. Per germline, CDR1 GTSNPN and CDR2 SVGIG (reference sequence). CDR3 sequence reads: CAWDNRPNTGELFF. DNA for the CDR3: TGTGCCTGGGACAACAGACCGAACACCGGGGAGCTGTTTTTT.

This rearrangement joins TRBV7-2 to TRBJ2-1, with D hard to call. Trimming took 3 bases from V and 2 from J, leaving 20 bases between them. CDR1 and CDR2 (germline): SGHTA, FQGNSA. The CDR3 consists of 18 residues. CDR3 region: CASSFTVSAMGPYNEQFF. CDR3 nucleotides: TGTGCCAGCAGCTTTACTGTCTCGGCTATGGGCCCCTACAATGAGCAGTTCTTC.

The chain joins TRBV29-1 to TRBJ2-5, with 8 bases identical to TRBD1. Germline V gene lookup returns CDR1 SQVTM and CDR2 ANQGSEA. The trim removed 5 bases at V and 2 bases at J, leaving 1 base unmatched. This CDR3 has 12 amino acids. CDR3: CSVNRGQETQYF. The CDR3, as DNA: TGCAGCGTTAACAGGGGGCAAGAGACCCAGTACTTC.

V usage is TRBV6-5 and J usage is TRBJ1-4; D unclear. CDR1 MNHEY and CDR2 SVGAGI come from the germline V gene. This CDR3 is built from 16 residues. The germline V and J ends were trimmed by 4 bases and 6 bases, with 18 bases remaining between them. This CDR3 is CASSSSPWAVDEKLFF. CDR3 bases: TGTGCCAGCAGTTCTAGCCCTTGGGCGGTTGATGAAAAACTGTTTTTT.

This clone was recorded only once. V gene TRBV5-4 combines with J gene TRBJ2-5, with TRBD1 matching 11 bases. The CDR3 is 16 amino acids. Losses at the gene ends were 4 bases for V and 4 bases for J; bases not matched to a gene: 9. CDR1 is SGHNT, CDR2 YYREEE, per germline (reference sequence). CDR3 amino acids: CASSQLGQGARETQYF. The CDR3 region has the DNA TGTGCCAGCAGCCAGCTCGGACAGGGGGCTCGAGAGACCCAGTACTTC.

The chain uses TRBV28 and TRBJ2-1; 13 bases map to TRBD2. The CDR3 covers 14 residues. Germline V CDR1 and CDR2: MDHEN, SYDVKM. The V segment lost 4 bases and the J segment 11 bases; nucleotides outside the gene matches: 5. CDR3 DNA: TGTGCCAGCAGTTCCCCTGGGACTAGCGGGAAGCAGTTCTTC. This encodes CASSSPGTSGKQFF.

This clone has only one observation. This chain uses TRBV28 with TRBJ2-7; 8 bases are a match to TRBD2. Germline V gene sequence: CDR1 MDHEN, CDR2 SYDVKM. Unmatched junction bases numbered 9, after V lost 3 bases and J lost 2 bases. The CDR3 runs 16 residues. The CDR3: CASSFPISGATYEQYF. The CDR3 nucleotides are TGTGCCAGCAGTTTCCCCATTAGCGGGGCGACCTACGAGCAGTACTTC.

The rearrangement joins TRBV7-9 to TRBJ1-5; D may be TRBD1 (5 bases). V was cut by 1 base and J by 10 bases, with 11 bases left in between. CDR3 length: 13 amino acids. Per germline, CDR1 SEHNR and CDR2 FQNEAQ (reference sequence). CDR3 in DNA: TGTGCCAGCAGCTTAGTTACGGGGGGTCCCCAGCATTTT. Protein: CASSLVTGGPQHF. The complete variable domain, with remaining parts taken from reference TRBV7-9 and TRBJ1-5, reads DTGVSQNPRHKITKRGQNVTFRCDPISEHNRLYWYRQTLGQGPEFLTYFQNEAQLEKSRLLSDRFSAERPKGSFSTLEIQRTEQGDSAMYLCASSLVTGGPQHFGDGTRLSIL.

In this sample, this clone turned up once. V gene TRBV2 combines with J gene TRBJ2-1, with a possible D match to TRBD1 (5 bases). Deletions cut 4 bases from V and 3 bases from J, with 16 bases between. Germline loops: CDR1 SNHLY, CDR2 FYNNEI. The CDR3 runs 16 residues. CDR3 bases: TGTGCCAGCAGTGCTGGGGCAGGGAAAGGCTACAATGAGCAGTTCTTC. Its translation is CASSAGAGKGYNEQFF.

The CDR3 nucleotides read TGTGCCAGCAGACTCGGACGGGGGTCAGCTAACTATGGCTACACCTTC. It encodes CASRLGRGSANYGYTF. This chain uses TRBV11-2 with TRBJ1-2; the D gene is possibly TRBD1 (5 bases). The CDR3 runs to 16 residues. V was cut by 6 bases and J by 0 bases, with 17 bases left in between. In germline, CDR1 is SGHAT, CDR2 FQNNGV. Full variable domain (outside the CDR3, taken from reference TRBV11-2 and TRBJ1-2): EAGVAQSPRYKIIEKRQSVAFWCNPISGHATLYWYQQILGQGPKLLIQFQNNGVVDDSQLPKDRFSAERLKGVDSTLKIQPAKLEDSAVYLCASRLGRGSANYGYTFGSGTRLTVV.

This clone appeared a single time. V is TRBV21-1 and J is TRBJ2-3; TRBD2, the table's D call, was not compared with the DNA. TRBV21-1 is a recognized pseudogene. The CDR3 runs to 17 residues. The DNA for the CDR3 is TGTGCCAGCAGCAATGATTACCGGGACTGGCTCACAGATACGCAGTATTTT. As protein: CASSNDYRDWLTDTQYF.